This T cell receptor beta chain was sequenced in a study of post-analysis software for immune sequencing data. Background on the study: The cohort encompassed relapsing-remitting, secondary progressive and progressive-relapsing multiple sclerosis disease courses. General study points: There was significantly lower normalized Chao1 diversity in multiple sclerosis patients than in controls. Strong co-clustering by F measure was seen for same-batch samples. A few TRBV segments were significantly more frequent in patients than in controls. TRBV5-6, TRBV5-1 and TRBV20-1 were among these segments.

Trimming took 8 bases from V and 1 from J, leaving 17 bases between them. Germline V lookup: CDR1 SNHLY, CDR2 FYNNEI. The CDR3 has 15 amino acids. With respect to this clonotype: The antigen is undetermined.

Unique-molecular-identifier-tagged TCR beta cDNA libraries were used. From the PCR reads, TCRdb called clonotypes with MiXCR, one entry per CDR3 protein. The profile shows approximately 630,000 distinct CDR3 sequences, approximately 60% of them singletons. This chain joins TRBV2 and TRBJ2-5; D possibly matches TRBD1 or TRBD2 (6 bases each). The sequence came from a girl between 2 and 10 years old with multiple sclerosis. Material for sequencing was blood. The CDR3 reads CASVSFGGLQETQYF. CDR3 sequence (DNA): TGTGCCAGCGTTAGCTTCGGGGGCCTCCAAGAGACCCAGTACTTC.